A single sample gave rise to the 12 T cell receptor beta chains below, sequenced in a study of T cells in Graves' hyperthyroidism and ophthalmopathy. RNA transcripts served as the template for amplifying TCR beta CDR3 regions. The HTBI set primed first-round TCR CDR3 RT-PCR. Each CDR3 protein gets one entry after TCRdb re-called the multiplex PCR reads with MiXCR. Of 450,000 to 700,000 distinct CDR3 sequences listed, 35% to 55% are singletons. The sequenced sample was peripheral blood or thyroid tissue (not recorded which). These receptors originate from an adult woman with Graves' disease, either hyperthyroidism or ophthalmopathy (not recorded which).

This clonotype has ten or more counts. V usage is TRBV10-3 and J usage is TRBJ2-7; 7 nucleotides match TRBD1. This CDR3 has 15 amino acids. V lost 3 bases to trimming and J lost 0 bases; unmatched junction nucleotides: 5. CDR1 ENHRY and CDR2 SYGVKD come from the germline V gene. Here the CDR3 reads CAISDGTVHSYEQYF. In DNA form, the CDR3 reads TGTGCCATCAGTGACGGGACAGTTCACTCCTACGAGCAGTACTTC.

The chain has TRBV15 and TRBJ2-7; the match to TRBD2 covers 15 bases. The tail of the sequence fits TRBJ2-1 better, so the J call may be wrong. There are 16 residues in the CDR3. Per germline, CDR1 LNHNV and CDR2 YYDKDF (reference sequence). For the CDR3, the DNA is TGTGCCACCAGCGCGGGACTAGCGGGGGGATACAATGAGCAGTTCTTC. As protein: CATSAGLAGGYNEQFF.

Notes on this clonotype: At one of its ends the junction is not consistent with the germline gene, which may arise from a read error. V is TRBV11-2 and J is TRBJ2-7, with TRBD1 matching over 7 bases. The CDR3 extends over 14 amino acids. The germline gives CDR1 SGHAT, CDR2 FQNNGV. The CDR3 DNA sequence: TGTGCCAGCAGTGGACAGGTTGGCCTAGGGGAGCTGTACTTC. This gives the protein CASSGQVGLGELYF.

Remarks on this clonotype: This could be a read error, since a much larger clone is one nucleotide away. The rearrangement links TRBV29-1 to TRBJ2-7, with D possibly being TRBD2 (7 bases). V lost 7 bases, J lost 0 bases, and 16 bases lay in between. The CDR3 is 14 amino acids. Germline loops: CDR1 SQVTM, CDR2 ANQGSEA. The CDR3 here is CSARWGGDSYEQYF. CDR3 nucleotides: TGCAGCGCCCGGTGGGGGGGCGACTCCTACGAGCAGTACTTC.

The rearrangement links TRBV20-1 to TRBJ2-7; the match to TRBD2 covers 13 bases. The CDR3 runs to 14 residues. J was trimmed by 6 bases and V by 6 bases; bases with no gene match: 8. CDR1 DFQATT and CDR2 SNEGSKA come from the germline V gene (reference sequence). The CDR3: CSADRTSGSTEQYF. The CDR3 nucleotides read TGCAGTGCAGACCGGACTAGCGGGAGCACCGAGCAGTACTTC.

This clonotype was seen many times. This chain uses TRBV7-8 with TRBJ2-5; D possibly corresponds to TRBD1 (5 bases). The germline V and J ends were trimmed by 2 bases and 4 bases, with 11 bases remaining between them. The germline V gene has CDR1 SGHVS and CDR2 FQNEAQ. CDR3 length equals 14 residues. This chain's CDR3 is CASSLPGHRETQYF. The CDR3 nucleotides read TGTGCCAGCAGCTTACCCGGACATCGAGAGACCCAGTACTTC.

This sequence joins TRBV12-3 or TRBV12-4 and TRBJ1-1; 9 nucleotides agree with TRBD1. This CDR3 spans 16 amino acids. V shed 4 bases, J shed 1 base, and the junction held 7 bases outside the gene matches. CDR3 in amino acids: CASSWPGQGWNTEAFF. CDR3 DNA sequence: TGTGCCAGCAGTTGGCCGGGACAGGGTTGGAACACTGAAGCTTTCTTT.

The chain combines TRBV20-1 with TRBJ2-7, with a tentative D call TRBD2 (6 bases). Germline V gene data show CDR1 as DFQATT and CDR2 as SNEGSKA (reference sequence). This CDR3 is 15 amino acids long. The V end lost 0 bases, the J end lost 2 bases, and 14 bases lay between the germline ends. CDR3 in amino acids: CSARDTGVTAYEQYF. In DNA form, the CDR3 reads TGCAGTGCTAGAGATACGGGGGTCACAGCCTACGAGCAGTACTTC.

The chain couples TRBV20-1 to TRBJ2-2; possibly TRBD1 for D (5 bases). Germline values: CDR1 DFQATT, CDR2 SNEGSKA (reference sequence). The CDR3 contains 13 residues. With 6 bases removed from V and 6 bases from J, the gap between germline ends came to 14 bases. CDR3 loop: CSALRVGSGELFF. The DNA for the CDR3 is TGCAGTGCCCTCAGGGTGGGGTCCGGGGAGCTGTTTTTT.

This clonotype was observed at least ten times. The chain combines TRBV13 with TRBJ2-7; the D gene is possibly TRBD1 (5 bases). Germline V lookup: CDR1 PRHDT, CDR2 FYEKMQ (reference sequence). The germline V and J ends were trimmed by 4 bases and 4 bases, with 14 bases remaining between them. The CDR3 is made up of 14 amino acids. The CDR3: CASSSRVDGYEQYF. The CDR3, as DNA: TGTGCCAGCAGCTCCAGGGTCGATGGGTACGAGCAGTACTTC. Full variable domain (remainder filled in from reference TRBV13 and TRBJ2-7): AAGVIQSPRHLIKEKRETATLKCYPIPRHDTVYWYQQGPGQDPQFLISFYEKMQSDKGSIPDRFSAQQFSDYHSELNMSSLELGDSALYFCASSSRVDGYEQYFGPGTRLTVT.

V usage is TRBV7-3 and J usage is TRBJ2-1, with 12 positions matching TRBD2. Trimming took 5 bases from V and 7 from J; bases not matched to a gene: 9. CDR1 is SGHTA and CDR2 is FQGTGA in the germline V gene. The CDR3 contains 16 residues. CDR3 amino acids: CASSPSSGRARNEQFF. In DNA form, the CDR3 reads TGTGCCAGCAGCCCATCTAGCGGGAGGGCGAGGAATGAGCAGTTCTTC.

This clonotype was detected only a few times. This rearrangement joins TRBV20-1 to TRBJ1-3; D ambiguous. The germline V gene encodes CDR1 DFQATT and CDR2 SNEGSKA (reference sequence). V lost 6 bases, J lost 2 bases, and 17 bases lay in between. The CDR3 length is 15 residues. In DNA form, the CDR3 reads TGCAGTGCCCCCAACCGACGGAAAACTGGAAACACCATATATTTT. Translating gives CSAPNRRKTGNTIYF.